A single TCR beta chain is shown here with its context. No cognate antigen has been identified for it. Base qualities are not provided; no much larger clone lies one nucleotide away. Libraries were constructed by the immunoSEQ multiplex PCR assay. For the multiplex PCR, a mixture combining 60 forward primers for TCR Vbeta segments and 13 reverse primers for TCR Jbeta segments was used. Amplification of the CDR3 region of rearranged TCR beta genes was performed with a multiplex PCR assay on genomic DNA. The amplified TCR beta libraries were sequenced on the Illumina HiSeq System as 87-base-pair reads. In the authors' own workflow: Across the 700 or so repertoires, a later analysis counted 78 million or so unique TCR beta chains, around 11 million of which were shared by at least two donors. Raw reads were error-corrected and collapsed into unique sequences with a nearest-neighbor algorithm that merged closely related sequences to remove PCR and sequencing errors. CDR3 sequences were aligned to IMGT reference sequences to assign V, D and J gene segments. Each retained sequence needed at least a six-nucleotide match to both a V gene segment and a J gene segment. A rearrangement counted as productive if the CDR3 had no stop codons and remained in frame with V and J, and every other rearrangement counted as non-productive. CDR3 was defined by IMGT convention, running from the second conserved V-encoded cysteine to the conserved J-encoded phenylalanine. The earlier analysis of 500 to 750 of the donors excluded any sequence lacking an unambiguous match to a single V gene segment. An earlier analysis of several hundred of the donors called V segments functional above 56.7% productive rearrangements and segregating when the between-donor standard deviation exceeded 5%. A statistical classification framework was built for diagnosing cytomegalovirus status from the catalog of TCR beta chain sequences. In a later analysis, TCR nucleotide sequences were compared against IMGT/GENE-DB human TR gene sequences so that V and J genes could be assigned. The TCRdist pipeline was used in a later analysis to assign CDR3 sequences and most-parsimonious VDJ recombination scenarios. In a later analysis, each TCR beta chain was defined by its CDR3 amino acid sequence together with its V-gene family, and reads without a unique V-gene family were excluded. A later analysis removed 592 highly shared, low-generation-probability nucleotide sequences to deal with suspected cross-contamination and a sequencing artifact. A later analysis calculated a clonal expansion index for each public chain from normalized within-repertoire ranks of inferred template counts. A later analysis computed generation probabilities with a VDJ recombination model fitted to out-of-frame rearrangements, and checked the results against IGoR. In a later analysis, hypergeometric tests were used to score TCR-TCR, TCR-HLA and TCR-CMV co-occurrence, with a repertoire-size bias correction applied to TCR pairs. In a later analysis, false discovery rates were estimated by permuting HLA or CMV assignments 20 times. In a later analysis, co-occurring TCRs were grouped with DBSCAN, and TCRdist sequence similarity was added when clustering was performed within HLA-allele-positive subsets. Repertoires with fewer than 30,000 or more than 120,000 public chains, plus five repertoires with anomalous nucleotide sharing, were excluded from co-occurrence clustering. TCRdb retrieved this table from immuneACCESS and kept in-frame rearrangements only. Not all clones are present; in checked studies, unresolved V genes account for under half, and no reason is known for the remainder. V and J calls and clone size are given by that table; D and trimming were obtained from the DNA. For this sample there are approximately 210,000 clones; more than 75% appear just once. Approximately 6.5% of the sample is held by the ten biggest clonotypes.

Taken from the germline V gene (reference sequence), the CDR1 and CDR2 loops are MNHNY and SVGAGI. The CDR3 numbers 16 residues from cysteine through phenylalanine. Just the 48-base CDR3 DNA is kept, in frame starting at base 1. The trim is 3 bases for V and 1 base for J, with a gap of 15 bases between the germline ends. The cohort consisted of hundreds of healthy bone marrow donors. All cohort members were sampled while nominally healthy, although unrecorded immune exposures were likely present. The donor tested CMV seropositive, placing the donor among the approximately 290 seropositive members of the cohort. Every donor gave a peripheral blood sample, and the peripheral blood mononuclear cells from that sample were used for TCR beta sequencing. The Qiagen DNeasy Blood Extraction Kit was used to extract genomic DNA from the blood cell samples. This sample was included in a study of cytomegalovirus exposure and HLA in healthy donors (dated by TCRdb to 2017 to 2019). In terms of the full investigation: In an earlier analysis of approximately 500 of the donors, around 300 Gb of sequence data and approximately 120 million unique TCR beta sequences from 150 million to 200 million T cells were reported. An early release covering more than 500 HLA-typed donors comprised about 290 gigabases of sequencing data and around 80 million unique TCR sequences. The study was designed to test whether signatures of past pathogen exposure could be identified by cataloging public T cell receptors. The later analysis used no new phenotypic data to find candidate immune exposures, relying instead on TCR beta sequences and their occurrence across donors. Every discovery cohort repertoire had been produced on one sequencing platform. To predict cytomegalovirus infection status, the study brought together high-throughput TCR immunosequencing, statistical association of individual TCRs with disease status, and machine learning. Among under 450 genotyped donors of the cohort, an average of about 240,000 unique TCR beta nucleotide sequences were sequenced per donor, roughly a sixth of them non-productive. Alongside the repertoire data, information on donor age, sex, ethnicity and CMV serostatus was compiled. To decide whether each TCR beta V gene segment behaved as functional or pseudogenic, an earlier analysis of 587 of the donors relied on high-throughput TCR beta sequencing. The T cell repertoires of 666 subjects were profiled by immunosequencing and related to cytomegalovirus serostatus. Along with the approximately 650-subject first cohort, a separate validation cohort of over a hundred different subjects was used. In a later analysis, previously published TCR beta repertoires from several hundred donors were re-analyzed and high-resolution HLA genotyping was added so that TCR occurrence patterns could be studied. In a later genetic analysis, genome-wide SNP genotypes for about 65% of the roughly 700 donors were used, and that subset was treated as a discovery cohort. Class I and class II HLA loci were covered by the typing at four-digit resolution. The genetic ancestry cluster associated with self-reported Caucasian donors included about 84% of the approximately 430 genotyped donors. Roughly five DR-DQ haplotypes were handled as single units for association and clustering because linkage in the cohort was strong. Typing coverage varied by locus: roughly 629-640 donors for A, B, C, DRB1 and DQB1; 522 for DQA1; about 600 for DPA1; roughly 450 for DPB1.

General study outcomes and caveats: An association between a missense DCLRE1C variant and V-gene and J-gene trimming of TCR beta chains was found in a later genetic analysis and replicated in an independent cohort. The classifier was reported to diagnose cytomegalovirus status with high specificity and sensitivity in both the original and validation cohorts. According to a later analysis, most CMV-associated TCR beta chains appeared to be HLA-restricted, and the HLA associations seemed to be driven largely by CMV exposure. In vitro tests confirmed that a few of the cytomegalovirus-associated TCR beta chains recognize cytomegalovirus antigens. Several of the top co-occurrence clusters appeared to be linked to parvovirus B19, influenza, CMV and Epstein-Barr virus, according to a later analysis. Roughly uniform sequencing depth across donors was assumed in presence/absence analyses, although this assumption may not hold. Linkage disequilibrium might explain the correlated functional status among segregating V segments, but an unknown experimental factor could not be excluded. Across donors, most TCR sequences were observed very rarely, whereas some public TCRs were present in many individuals. Because HLA typing was missing for some donors at each locus, association tests included only the typed subset. For the cohort, immune exposure information was limited to CMV serostatus. A later analysis found that TCR association rates varied across HLA loci, with DRB1 alleles showing the most associated TCRs and HLA-C alleles the fewest. In a later analysis, HLA-associated TCR beta chains showed more clonal expansion and lower generation probabilities than non-associated chains that were equally common. In an earlier analysis of fewer than 700 of the donors, most TCR beta V segments appeared in productive rearrangements about 87% or about 30% of the time, broadly matching IMGT annotations. In this cohort, only TCR beta chains were sequenced, and detectable features were limited by the absence of alpha or paired-chain data. It was suggested by the authors that the approach could potentially be generalized to other disease states and immunological phenotypes. The earlier analysis of about 600 of the donors excluded 15 to 20 rarely observed V segments, including chromosome 9 orphons, because counts were too low. The 87-base-pair reads could not distinguish some IMGT-functional V segments, including TRBV6-2 and TRBV6-3, so those segments were excluded. A later analysis associated about 18,000 TCR beta sequences with specific HLA alleles at a false discovery rate of 0.05. A group of highly shared sequence variants was considered likely to be a technical artifact of the sequencing pipeline. A further reported finding was that TCR beta sequences accurately predicted the HLA-A and HLA-B alleles for most subjects in the first cohort. The study listed approximately 160 TCR beta chains as associated with cytomegalovirus. Strong co-occurrence of HLA alleles, especially DR and DQ, made assigning TCR associations to individual alleles difficult. Compared with the approximately 710-donor mean, donors in an Asian-associated ancestry cluster had fewer N-insertions in productive TCRs, according to a later genetic analysis.

This clonotype was obtained from a man aged 40-50 years in good health and CMV-seropositive. The chain uses TRBV6-6 and TRBJ1-2; TRBD1 could be the D gene, as 5 bases match. The sequenced sample was PBMCs. The CDR3 loop reads CASSYGGTSFNYGYTF. The bases read TGTGCCAGCAGTTATGGGGGGACGAGCTTTAACTATGGCTACACCTTC.